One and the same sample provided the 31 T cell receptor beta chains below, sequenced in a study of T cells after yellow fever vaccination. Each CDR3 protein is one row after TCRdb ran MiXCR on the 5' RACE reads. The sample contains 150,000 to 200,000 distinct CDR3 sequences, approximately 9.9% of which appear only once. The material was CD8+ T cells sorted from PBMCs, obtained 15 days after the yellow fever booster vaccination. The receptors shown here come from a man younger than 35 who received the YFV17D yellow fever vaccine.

This CDR3 is CASSRDSDEQYV. The CDR3 DNA sequence: TGTGCCAGCAGTCGGGACAGCGACGAGCAGTACGTC. The gene calls are TRBV14 and TRBJ2-7; TRBD1 agrees at 7 bases. CDR1 and CDR2 from the germline V gene are SGHDN and FVKESK. V shed 6 bases and J 5 bases; nucleotides not matched to a gene: 4. There are 12 residues in the CDR3.

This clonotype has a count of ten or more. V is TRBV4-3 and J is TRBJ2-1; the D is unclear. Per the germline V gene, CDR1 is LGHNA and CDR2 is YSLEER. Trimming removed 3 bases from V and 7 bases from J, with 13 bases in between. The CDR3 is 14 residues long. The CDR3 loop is CASSQTLSGNEQFF. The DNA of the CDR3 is TGCGCCAGCAGCCAGACCCTGTCTGGGAATGAGCAGTTCTTC.

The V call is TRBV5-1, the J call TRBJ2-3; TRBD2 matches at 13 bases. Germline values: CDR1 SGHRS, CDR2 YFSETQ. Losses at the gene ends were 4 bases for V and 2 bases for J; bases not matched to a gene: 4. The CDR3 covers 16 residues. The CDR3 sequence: CASSIGTSGATDTQYF. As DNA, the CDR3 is TGCGCCAGCAGCATAGGGACTAGCGGGGCCACAGATACGCAGTATTTT.

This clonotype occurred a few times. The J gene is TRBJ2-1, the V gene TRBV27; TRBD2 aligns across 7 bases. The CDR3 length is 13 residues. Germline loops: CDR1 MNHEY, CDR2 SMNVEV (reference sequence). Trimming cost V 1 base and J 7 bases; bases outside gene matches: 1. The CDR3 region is CASSLWTSNEQFF. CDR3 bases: TGTGCCAGCAGTTTATGGACTAGTAATGAGCAGTTCTTC.

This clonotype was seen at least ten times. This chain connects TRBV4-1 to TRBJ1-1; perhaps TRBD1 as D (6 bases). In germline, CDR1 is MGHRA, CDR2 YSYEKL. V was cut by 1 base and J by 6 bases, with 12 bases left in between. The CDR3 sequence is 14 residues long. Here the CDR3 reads CASSQAQGGPEAFF. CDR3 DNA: TGCGCCAGCAGCCAAGCACAGGGAGGTCCTGAAGCTTTCTTT.

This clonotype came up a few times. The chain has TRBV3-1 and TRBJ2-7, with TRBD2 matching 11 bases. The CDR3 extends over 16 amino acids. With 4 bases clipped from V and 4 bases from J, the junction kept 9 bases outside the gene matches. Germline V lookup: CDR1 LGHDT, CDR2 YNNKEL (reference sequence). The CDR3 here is CASSPLGGLAVYEQYF. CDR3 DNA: TGTGCCAGCAGCCCCCTTGGGGGACTAGCGGTATACGAGCAGTACTTC.

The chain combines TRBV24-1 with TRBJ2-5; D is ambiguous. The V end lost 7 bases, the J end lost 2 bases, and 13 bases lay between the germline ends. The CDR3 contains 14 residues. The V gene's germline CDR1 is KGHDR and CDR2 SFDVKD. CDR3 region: CATSNPMYQETQYF. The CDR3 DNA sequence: TGTGCCACCAGCAACCCTATGTATCAAGAGACCCAGTACTTC.

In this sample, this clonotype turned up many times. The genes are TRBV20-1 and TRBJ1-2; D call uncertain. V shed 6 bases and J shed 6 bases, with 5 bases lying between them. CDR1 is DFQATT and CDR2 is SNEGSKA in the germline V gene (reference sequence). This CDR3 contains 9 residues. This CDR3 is CSATNGYTF. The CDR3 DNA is TGCAGTGCGACGAATGGCTACACCTTC.

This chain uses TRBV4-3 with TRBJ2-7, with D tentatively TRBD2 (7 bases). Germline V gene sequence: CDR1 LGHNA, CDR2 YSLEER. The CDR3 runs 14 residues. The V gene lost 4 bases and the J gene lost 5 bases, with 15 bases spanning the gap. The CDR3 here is CASSPGGRGDEQYF. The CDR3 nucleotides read TGCGCCAGCAGCCCCGGGGGGCGAGGAGACGAGCAGTACTTC.

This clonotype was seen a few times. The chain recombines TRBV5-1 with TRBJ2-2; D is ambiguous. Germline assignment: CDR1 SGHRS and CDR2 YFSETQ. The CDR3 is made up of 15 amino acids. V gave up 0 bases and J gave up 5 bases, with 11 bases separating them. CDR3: CASSLDLTDTGELFF. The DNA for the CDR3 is TGCGCCAGCAGCTTGGACCTGACGGATACCGGGGAGCTGTTTTTT.

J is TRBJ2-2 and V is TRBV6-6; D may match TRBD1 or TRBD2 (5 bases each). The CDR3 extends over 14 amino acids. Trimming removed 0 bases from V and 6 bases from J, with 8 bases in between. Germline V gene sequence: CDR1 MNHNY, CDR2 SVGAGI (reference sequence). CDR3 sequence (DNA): TGTGCCAGCAGTTACTCGAGGGGACCCGGGGAGCTGTTTTTT. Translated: CASSYSRGPGELFF.

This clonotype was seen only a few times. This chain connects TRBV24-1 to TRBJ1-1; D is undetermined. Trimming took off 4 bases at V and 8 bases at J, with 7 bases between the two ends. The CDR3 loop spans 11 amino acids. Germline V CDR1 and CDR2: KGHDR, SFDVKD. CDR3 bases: TGTGCCACCAGTGAGGGCTTAGAAGCTTTCTTT. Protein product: CATSEGLEAFF.

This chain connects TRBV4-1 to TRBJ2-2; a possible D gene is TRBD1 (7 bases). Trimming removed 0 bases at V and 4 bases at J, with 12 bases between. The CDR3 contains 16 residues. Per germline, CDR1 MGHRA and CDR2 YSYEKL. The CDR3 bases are TGCGCCAGCAGCCAAGACGGCAGGGGGGCCACCGGGGAGCTGTTTTTT. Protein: CASSQDGRGATGELFF.

The CDR3, as DNA: TGTGCCAGCAGCCCCCAAGTGTTCGACAATGAGCAGTTCTTC. It encodes CASSPQVFDNEQFF. The rearrangement uses TRBV13 and TRBJ2-1; D not resolved. The germline V and J ends were trimmed by 5 bases and 5 bases, with 13 bases remaining between them. Germline CDR1 is PRHDT and CDR2 is FYEKMQ (reference sequence). This CDR3 is built from 14 residues.

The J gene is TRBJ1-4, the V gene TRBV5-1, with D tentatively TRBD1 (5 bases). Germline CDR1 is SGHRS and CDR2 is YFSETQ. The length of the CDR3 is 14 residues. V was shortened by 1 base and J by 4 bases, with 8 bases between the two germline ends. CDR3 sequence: CASSLWDGNEKLFF. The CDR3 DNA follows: TGCGCCAGCAGCTTGTGGGACGGTAATGAAAAACTGTTTTTT.

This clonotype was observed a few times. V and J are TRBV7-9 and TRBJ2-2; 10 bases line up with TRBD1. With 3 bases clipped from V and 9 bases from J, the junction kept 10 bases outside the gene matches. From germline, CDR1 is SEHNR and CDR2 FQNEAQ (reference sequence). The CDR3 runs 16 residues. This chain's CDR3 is CASSFPGQGSMRELFF. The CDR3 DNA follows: TGTGCCAGCAGCTTCCCGGGACAGGGGTCGATGAGGGAGCTGTTTTTT. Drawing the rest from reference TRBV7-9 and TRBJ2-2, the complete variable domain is DTGVSQNPRHKITKRGQNVTFRCDPISEHNRLYWYRQTLGQGPEFLTYFQNEAQLEKSRLLSDRFSAERPKGSFSTLEIQRTEQGDSAMYLCASSFPGQGSMRELFFGEGSRLTVL.

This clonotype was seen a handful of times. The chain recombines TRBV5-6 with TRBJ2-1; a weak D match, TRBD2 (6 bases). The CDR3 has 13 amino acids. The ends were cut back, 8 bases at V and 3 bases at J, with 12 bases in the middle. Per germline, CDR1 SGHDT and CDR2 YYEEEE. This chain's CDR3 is CASFVGGYNEQFF. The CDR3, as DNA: TGTGCCAGTTTTGTGGGGGGCTACAATGAGCAGTTCTTC.

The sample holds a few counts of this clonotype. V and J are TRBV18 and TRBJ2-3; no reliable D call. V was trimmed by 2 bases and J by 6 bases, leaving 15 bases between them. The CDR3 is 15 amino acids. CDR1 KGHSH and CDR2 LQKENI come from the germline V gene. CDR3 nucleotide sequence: TGTGCCAGCTCACCATATGGCCTACCGGCGGATACGCAGTATTTT. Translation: CASSPYGLPADTQYF.

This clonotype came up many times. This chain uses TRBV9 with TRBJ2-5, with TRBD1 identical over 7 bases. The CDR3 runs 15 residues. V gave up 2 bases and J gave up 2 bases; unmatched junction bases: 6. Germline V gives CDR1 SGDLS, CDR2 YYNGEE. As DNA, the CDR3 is TGTGCCAGCAGCGTCCAGGGGGTTAGTCAAGAGACCCAGTACTTC. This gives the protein CASSVQGVSQETQYF. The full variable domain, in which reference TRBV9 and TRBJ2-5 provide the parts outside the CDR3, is DSGVTQTPKHLITATGQRVTLRCSPRSGDLSVYWYQQSLDQGLQFLIQYYNGEERAKGNILERFSAQQFPDLHSELNLSSLELGDSALYFCASSVQGVSQETQYFGPGTRLLVL.

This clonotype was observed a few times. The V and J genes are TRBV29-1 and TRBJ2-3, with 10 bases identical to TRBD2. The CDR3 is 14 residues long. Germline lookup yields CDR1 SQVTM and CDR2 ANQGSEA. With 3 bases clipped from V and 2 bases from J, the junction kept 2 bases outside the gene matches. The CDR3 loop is CSVDLAGDTDTQYF. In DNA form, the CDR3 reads TGCAGCGTTGACCTAGCGGGGGACACAGATACGCAGTATTTT.

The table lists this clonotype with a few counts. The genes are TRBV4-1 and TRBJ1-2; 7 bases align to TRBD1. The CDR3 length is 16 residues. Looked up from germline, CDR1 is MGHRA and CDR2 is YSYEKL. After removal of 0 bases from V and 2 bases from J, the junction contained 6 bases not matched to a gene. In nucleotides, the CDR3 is TGCGCCAGCAGCCAAGAAGGCCGGGACAGAAACTATGGCTACACCTTC. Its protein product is CASSQEGRDRNYGYTF.

The CDR3 spells CASSPTSGGAGGELFF. As DNA, the CDR3 is TGTGCCAGCAGTCCCACTAGCGGGGGGGCCGGCGGGGAGCTGTTTTTT. The genes are TRBV27 and TRBJ2-2, with TRBD2 identical over 13 bases. Germline CDR1 MNHEY, CDR2 SMNVEV (reference sequence). V shed 5 bases and J 7 bases; nucleotides not matched to a gene: 7. The CDR3 is made up of 16 amino acids.

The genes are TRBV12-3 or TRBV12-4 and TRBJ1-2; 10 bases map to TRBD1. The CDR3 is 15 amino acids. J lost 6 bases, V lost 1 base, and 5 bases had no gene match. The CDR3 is CASSLEGTGDHGYTF. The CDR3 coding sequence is TGTGCCAGCAGTTTAGAAGGGACAGGGGACCATGGCTACACCTTC.

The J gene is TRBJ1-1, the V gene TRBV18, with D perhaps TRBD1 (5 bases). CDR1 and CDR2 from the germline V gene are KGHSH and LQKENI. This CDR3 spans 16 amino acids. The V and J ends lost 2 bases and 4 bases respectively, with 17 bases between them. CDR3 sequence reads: CASSPTSRAGATEAFF. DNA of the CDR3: TGTGCCAGCTCACCAACCAGTAGAGCCGGGGCCACTGAAGCTTTCTTT.

In DNA form, the CDR3 reads TGTGCCAGCAACTCCTACTGGGGAGACACTGAAGCTTTCTTT. As protein: CASNSYWGDTEAFF. The V gene is TRBV5-5, the J gene TRBJ1-1; D not certain. Germline V gene sequence: CDR1 SGHKS, CDR2 YYEKEE (reference sequence). This CDR3 comprises 14 residues. V lost 6 bases and J 3 bases, leaving 15 bases between the germline ends.

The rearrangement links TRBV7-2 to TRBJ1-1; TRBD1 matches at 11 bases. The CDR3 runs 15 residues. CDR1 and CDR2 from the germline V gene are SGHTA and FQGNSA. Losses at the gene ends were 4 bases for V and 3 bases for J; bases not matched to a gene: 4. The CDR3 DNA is TGTGCCAGCAGCTCGGGGACAGGGGGGTACACTGAAGCTTTCTTT. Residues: CASSSGTGGYTEAFF.

The CDR3 spells CASSSARTGSDGYTF. The CDR3 DNA reads as TGTGCCAGCAGCTCGGCCCGGACAGGGAGCGATGGCTACACCTTC. This chain links TRBV7-2 with TRBJ1-2; 8 nucleotides line up with TRBD1. The V gene's germline CDR1 is SGHTA and CDR2 FQGNSA. CDR3 length: 15 residues. The ends lost 4 bases at V and 6 bases at J; junction bases unmatched: 10.

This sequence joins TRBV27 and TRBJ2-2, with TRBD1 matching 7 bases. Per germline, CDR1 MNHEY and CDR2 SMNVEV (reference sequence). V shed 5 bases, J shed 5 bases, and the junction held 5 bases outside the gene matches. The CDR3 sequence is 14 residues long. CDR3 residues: CASSVKQGTGELFF. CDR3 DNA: TGTGCCAGCAGTGTAAAACAGGGGACCGGGGAGCTGTTTTTT.

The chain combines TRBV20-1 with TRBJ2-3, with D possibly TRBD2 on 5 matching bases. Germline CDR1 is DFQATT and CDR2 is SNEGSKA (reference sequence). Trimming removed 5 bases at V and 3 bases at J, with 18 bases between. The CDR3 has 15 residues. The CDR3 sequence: CSAAYDGRGTDTQYF. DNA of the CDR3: TGCAGTGCTGCCTACGATGGACGAGGGACAGATACGCAGTATTTT.

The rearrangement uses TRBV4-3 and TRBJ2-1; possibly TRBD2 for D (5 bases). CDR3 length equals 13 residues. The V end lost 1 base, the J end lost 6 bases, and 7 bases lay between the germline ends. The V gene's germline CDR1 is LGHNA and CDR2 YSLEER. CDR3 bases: TGCGCCAGCAGCCAAGTCGGAGGCAATGAGCAGTTCTTC. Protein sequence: CASSQVGGNEQFF.

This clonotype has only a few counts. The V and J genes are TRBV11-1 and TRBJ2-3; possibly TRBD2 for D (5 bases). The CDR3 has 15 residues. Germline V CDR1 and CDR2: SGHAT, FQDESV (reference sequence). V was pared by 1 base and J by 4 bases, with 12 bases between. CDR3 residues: CASSLVENGADTQYF. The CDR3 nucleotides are TGTGCCAGCAGCTTAGTGGAAAACGGGGCAGATACGCAGTATTTT.